This is a list of T cell receptor beta chains from one sample in a study of blood T cell repertoires in COVID-19. Sequencing was performed with immunoSEQ multiplex PCR; in TCRdb, only in-frame clones are kept and a portion is missing. Altogether roughly 450,000 clones are present, 80% to 95% being singletons, with the ten largest covering 0.55% to 0.75%. The sample was PBMCs or T cells enriched from blood (not recorded which). The origin of the receptors is a man between 18 and 29 years old who had recovered from COVID-19. CDR3s include the opening cysteine and the closing phenylalanine or tryptophan. The D gene is left open where the match is weak. Size is omitted from some rows. Given values are once, few, many or a class for expanded clones.

TRBJ1-1,TRBV3-1/TRBV3-2,NA,NA,13,TGTGCCAGCAGCCACCGGGGGATCGCTGAAGCTTTCTTT,CASSHRGIAEAFF
TRBJ2-5,TRBV12-2,NA,NA,15,TGTGCAAGTCGCTTAGGACAGGGCTGTGAGGAGACCCAGTACTTC,CASRLGQGCEETQYF
TRBJ1-1,TRBV5-1,NA,TRBD1,15,TGCGCCAGCAGCGGAGGGGGCGCCGGGAACACTGAAGCTTTCTTT,CASSGGGAGNTEAFF
TRBJ2-1,TRBV19,NA,TRBD2,15,TGTGCCAGTAGCATGGGAGCTAGCGGGAGTAATGAGCAGTTCTTC,CASSMGASGSNEQFF
TRBJ1-3,TRBV5-4,few,NA,16,TGTGCCAGCAGCTTGGCGGGTCGCAACTCTGGAAACACCATATATTTT,CASSLAGRNSGNTIYF
TRBJ1-6,TRBV5-1,NA,TRBD1,14,TGCGCCAGCAGGGAAGGACAGGAAAATTCACCCCTCCACTTT,CASREGQENSPLHF
TRBJ1-2,TRBV5-1,NA,NA,13,TGCGCCAGCAGCTTGGAGACAAACTATGGCTACACCTTC,CASSLETNYGYTF
TRBJ2-7,TRBV5-5,once,TRBD1,14,TGTGCCAGCAGCTTCCAGGGGGCTTTCGCCGAGCAGTACTTC,CASSFQGAFAEQYF
TRBJ1-5,TRBV2,NA,NA,13,TGTGCCAGCAGACAGACTAGCAATCAGCCCCAGCATTTT,CASRQTSNQPQHF
TRBJ2-3,TRBV27,NA,TRBD2,15,TGTGCCAGCAGTTCCCGGACTAGCGGCACAGATACGCAGTATTTT,CASSSRTSGTDTQYF
TRBJ1-2,TRBV11-2,few,TRBD1,14,TGTGCCAGCAGCTTAGGGGACAGGGGTGGTGGCTACACCTTC,CASSLGDRGGGYTF
TRBJ2-7,TRBV11-2,once,NA,14,TGTGCCAGCAGCTTAGGGCGGACTAACTACGAGCAGTACTTC,CASSLGRTNYEQYF
TRBJ1-5,TRBV5-8,few,NA,15,TGTGCCAGCAGCTTGGGGTCGGGGACAAGTCAGCCCCAGCATTTT,CASSLGSGTSQPQHF
TRBJ2-5,TRBV3-1/TRBV3-2,NA,TRBD2,15,TGTGCCAGCAGCCCCCGCGGGAGGGGTCAAGAGACCCAGTACTTC,CASSPRGRGQETQYF
TRBJ1-6,TRBV6-2/TRBV6-3,NA,TRBD1,15,TGTGCCAGCAGTTCGCCGGGACAGGGACATTCACCCCTCCACTTT,CASSSPGQGHSPLHF
TRBJ2-7,TRBV9,NA,NA,15,TGTGCCAGCAGCCCCGGGTCCCTGGCTACCTACGAGCAGTACTTC,CASSPGSLATYEQYF
TRBJ1-4,TRBV5-4,NA,NA,16,TGTGCCAGCAGCTTGAAAGCTATTGCAACTAATGAAAAACTGTTTTTT,CASSLKAIATNEKLFF
TRBJ2-7,TRBV19,NA,NA,13,TGTGCCAGTAGTGACCCGGGACTTAACGAGCAGTACTTC,CASSDPGLNEQYF
TRBJ1-1,TRBV4-1,NA,NA,15,TGCGCCAGCAGCCACCCCGGACAGAAGAACACTGAAGCTTTCTTT,CASSHPGQKNTEAFF
TRBJ1-3,TRBV6-5,NA,NA,15,TGTGCCAGCACCCCAGGGGATGCCTCTGGAAACACCATATATTTT,CASTPGDASGNTIYF
TRBJ1-1,TRBV10-3,NA,NA,14,TGTGCCATCAGTCTGACAGCTGGGAACACTGAAGCTTTCTTT,CAISLTAGNTEAFF
TRBJ2-5,TRBV5-1,NA,NA,12,TGCGCCAGCAGCCCTGCGAAAGAGACCCAGTACTTC,CASSPAKETQYF
TRBJ2-2,TRBV27,few,NA,12,TGTGCCAGGCGAGCGAGCACCGGGGAGCTGTTTTTT,CARRASTGELFF
TRBJ1-4,TRBV19,NA,NA,16,TGTGCCAGTAGTATAGGAAGGGCCGTGGCGGGGGAAAAACTGTTTTTT,CASSIGRAVAGEKLFF
TRBJ1-2,TRBV7-3,once,NA,14,TGTGCCAGCAGCCCCTCCGGGGGAGACTATGGCTACACCTTC,CASSPSGGDYGYTF
TRBJ1-3,TRBV2,NA,TRBD1,15,TGTGCCAGCAGTCGGGACAGGGGACTTGGAAACACCATATATTTT,CASSRDRGLGNTIYF
TRBJ1-1,TRBV10-3,NA,NA,13,TGTGCCATCAGGCTGACAGGAGATACTGAAGCTTTCTTT,CAIRLTGDTEAFF
TRBJ1-6,TRBV29-1,NA,NA,14,TGCAGCGTAACGGACGGGGGAGGGAATTCACCCCTCCACTTT,CSVTDGGGNSPLHF
TRBJ2-1,TRBV9,NA,TRBD2,15,TGTGCCAGCAGCGTAGACGGTAGCGGGAGTAGCGAGCAGTTCTTC,CASSVDGSGSSEQFF
TRBJ2-5,TRBV5-4,NA,TRBD2,15,TGTGCCAGCAGCACGACGGGGCGGGAGTCACAGACCCAGTACTTC,CASSTTGRESQTQYF
TRBJ1-5,TRBV27,NA,NA,14,TGTGCCAGCAGTTTGTGGGGGGACAATCAGCCCCAGCATTTT,CASSLWGDNQPQHF
TRBJ1-6,TRBV28,NA,NA,15,TGTGCCAGCAGTCACAGATCACTAGTCCGTTCACCCCTCCACTTT,CASSHRSLVRSPLHF
TRBJ2-1,TRBV7-9,NA,TRBD1,12,TGTGCCAGCAGCTGGACAGGGGATGAGCAGTTCTTC,CASSWTGDEQFF
TRBJ2-7,TRBV7-8,NA,NA,14,TGTGCCAGTCACGGAAGCGGTAGATCCTACGAGCAGTACTTC,CASHGSGRSYEQYF
TRBJ2-7,TRBV28,NA,NA,15,TGTGCCAGCAGCTTACCGACCCAGGGTTCAGACGAGCAGTACTTC,CASSLPTQGSDEQYF
TRBJ1-5,TRBV5-5,NA,NA,13,TGTGCCAGCAGCCACGAAGCGGGGCAGCCCCAGCATTTT,CASSHEAGQPQHF
TRBJ1-4,TRBV19,NA,NA,16,TGTGCCAGTAGTCTGCGGAGGGAGCCAACTAATGAAAAACTGTTTTTT,CASSLRREPTNEKLFF
TRBJ1-5,TRBV19,NA,NA,13,TGTGCCGCGGGCACAAATAGCAATCAGCCCCAGCATTTT,CAAGTNSNQPQHF
TRBJ2-7,TRBV5-5,NA,TRBD2,17,TGTGCCAGCAGCTTGGTGAGTTGGGCGGGAGGGCCCTACGAGCAGTACTTC,CASSLVSWAGGPYEQYF
TRBJ1-5,TRBV23-1,NA,TRBD1,17,TGCGCCAGCAGTCAATCGGACAGGAGTACTAGCAATCAGCCCCAGCATTTT,CASSQSDRSTSNQPQHF
TRBJ2-1,TRBV3-1/TRBV3-2,NA,TRBD2,15,TGTGCCAGCAGCCACGGGACTAGCGGGCCTAATGAGCAGTTCTTC,CASSHGTSGPNEQFF
TRBJ2-3,TRBV2,once,NA,16,TGTGCCAGCAGGTCAAACAGAATAGACCGCACAGATGCGCAGTATTTT,CASRSNRIDRTDAQYF
TRBJ2-5,TRBV14,NA,NA,14,TGTGCCAGCAGCCAAGCTATTCCTACGGGGGCCCAGTACTTC,CASSQAIPTGAQYF
TRBJ2-7,TRBV28,NA,TRBD1,14,TGTGCCAGCAGTGCGGACAGGGAGCCCTACGAGCAGTACTTC,CASSADREPYEQYF
TRBJ1-6,TRBV27,NA,NA,16,TGTGCCAGCAGTTTCGCTACGACAGGACATAATTCACCCCTCCACTTT,CASSFATTGHNSPLHF
TRBJ1-2,TRBV27,NA,NA,15,TGTGCCAGCAGTTTCCAGGGCCTGTTAACTAATGGCTACACCTTC,CASSFQGLLTNGYTF
TRBJ1-2,TRBV24-1,few,NA,16,TGTGCCACCAGTGATTCAAGGGGGACACCCAACTATGGCTACACCTTC,CATSDSRGTPNYGYTF
TRBJ1-5,TRBV7-9,NA,NA,14,TGTGCCAGCAGCCCAACAGGTCCGCATCAGCCCCAGCATTTT,CASSPTGPHQPQHF
TRBJ2-5,TRBV7-6,NA,TRBD1,13,TGTGCCAGCAGCTTAAACAGGGGAGAGACCCAGTACTTC,CASSLNRGETQYF
TRBJ2-7,TRBV12-5,NA,TRBD1,14,TGTGCTAGTGGTTCCGGGACAGGGTGGGACGAGCAGTACTTC,CASGSGTGWDEQYF
TRBJ1-3,TRBV19,NA,NA,13,TGTGCCAGTAGCAGAGCGGCTGGAAACACCATATATTTT,CASSRAAGNTIYF
TRBJ2-2,TRBV10-2,NA,NA,13,TGCGCCACACAACAGGGGAACACCGGGGAGCTGTTTTTT,CATQQGNTGELFF
TRBJ2-5,TRBV28,NA,TRBD1,14,TGTGCCAGCAGCCCAAGGGGGCGCAGGCAGACCCAGTACTTC,CASSPRGRRQTQYF
TRBJ2-1,TRBV24-1,NA,NA,13,TGTGCCACCAGTGACGACTACCCGCCTGAGCAGTTCTTC,CATSDDYPPEQFF
TRBJ2-1,TRBV9,NA,TRBD2,17,TGTGCCAGCAGCGGTGGGCCGGGGGGAGAACTCTACAATGAGCAGTTCTTC,CASSGGPGGELYNEQFF
TRBJ2-1,TRBV4-1,NA,NA,13,TGCGCCAGCAGCCCGCCGGAGGACAATGAGCAGTTCTTC,CASSPPEDNEQFF
TRBJ2-1,TRBV6-4,once,NA,14,TGTGCCAGCAGTGAGTCAGGCTCCTACAATGAGCAGTTCTTC,CASSESGSYNEQFF
TRBJ2-7,TRBV29-1,NA,NA,11,TGCAGCGTTGACGCGGATTTCGAGCAGTACTTC,CSVDADFEQYF
TRBJ1-1,TRBV9,NA,NA,15,TGTGCCAGCAGCTCCACGGGAACGATGAACACTGAAGCTTTCTTT,CASSSTGTMNTEAFF